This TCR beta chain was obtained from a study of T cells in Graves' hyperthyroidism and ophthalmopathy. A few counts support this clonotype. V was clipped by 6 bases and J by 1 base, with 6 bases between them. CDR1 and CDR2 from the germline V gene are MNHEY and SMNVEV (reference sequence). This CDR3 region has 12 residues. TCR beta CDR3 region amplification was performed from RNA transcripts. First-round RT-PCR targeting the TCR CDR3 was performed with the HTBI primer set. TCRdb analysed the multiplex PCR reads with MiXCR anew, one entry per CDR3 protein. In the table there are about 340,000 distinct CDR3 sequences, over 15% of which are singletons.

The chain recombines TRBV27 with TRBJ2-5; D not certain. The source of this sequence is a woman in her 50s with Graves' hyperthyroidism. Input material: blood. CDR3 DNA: TGTGCCAGCAGCGAACCCCAAGAGACCCAGTACTTC. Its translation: CASSEPQETQYF.